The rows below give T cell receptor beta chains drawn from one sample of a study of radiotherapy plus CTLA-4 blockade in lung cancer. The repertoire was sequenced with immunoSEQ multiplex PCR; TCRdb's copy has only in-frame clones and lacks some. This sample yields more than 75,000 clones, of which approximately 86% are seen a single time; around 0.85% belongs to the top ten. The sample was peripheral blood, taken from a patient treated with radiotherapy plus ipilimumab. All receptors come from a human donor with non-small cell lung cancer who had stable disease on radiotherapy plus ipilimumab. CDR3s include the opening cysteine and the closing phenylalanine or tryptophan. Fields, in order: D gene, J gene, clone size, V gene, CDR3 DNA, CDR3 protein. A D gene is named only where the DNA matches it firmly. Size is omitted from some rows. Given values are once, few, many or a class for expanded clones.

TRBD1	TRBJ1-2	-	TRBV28	TGTGCCAGCAGGAGACAGGGAGGTGGCTACACCTTC	CASRRQGGGYTF
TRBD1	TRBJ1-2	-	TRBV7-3	TGTGCCAGCAGCTTAGGAGGGACAGGGGTTGAGTATGGCTACACCTTC	CASSLGGTGVEYGYTF
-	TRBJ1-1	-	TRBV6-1	TGTGCCAGCAGGGTCCTGACAGGGAACACTGAAGCTTTCTTT	CASRVLTGNTEAFF
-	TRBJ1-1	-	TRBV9	TGTGCCAGCAGCGTAGAGGGGCGCACTGAAGCTTTCTTT	CASSVEGRTEAFF
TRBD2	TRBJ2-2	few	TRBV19	TGTGCCAGTAGCTCCCGGGGGGGCGGGAGAGGGACCGGGGAGCTGTTTTTT	CASSSRGGGRGTGELFF
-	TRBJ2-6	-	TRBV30	TGTGGGCAGGGAGTCCCTGGGGCCAACGTCCTGACTTTC	CGQGVPGANVLTF
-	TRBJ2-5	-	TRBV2	TGTGCCAGTTCACTTTCCGAGACCCAGTACTTC	CASSLSETQYF
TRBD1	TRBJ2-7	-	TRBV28	TGTGCCAGCAGTTCGAGATGGACAGGGTATTACGAGCAGTACTTC	CASSSRWTGYYEQYF
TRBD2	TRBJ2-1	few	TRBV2	TGTGCCAGCAACCCCCGGGAGGGTCTCAATGAGCAGTTCTTC	CASNPREGLNEQFF
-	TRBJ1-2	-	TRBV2	TGTGCCAGCAGTGAAAATACACAAGTCTATGGCTACACCTTC	CASSENTQVYGYTF
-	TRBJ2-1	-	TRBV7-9	TGTGCCAGCAGCCCTATAAGGGATGAGCAGTTCTTC	CASSPIRDEQFF
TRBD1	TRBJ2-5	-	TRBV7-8	TGTGCCAGCAGCTTCGGGACAGGGGGCGGGGAGACCCAGTACTTC	CASSFGTGGGETQYF
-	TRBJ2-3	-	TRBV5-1	TGCGCCAGCAGCTTGACAGATACGCAGTATTTT	CASSLTDTQYF
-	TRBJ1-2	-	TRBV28	TGTGCCAGCAGTTTAAGCAGCCGGGGGGGGCCCTATGGCTACACCTTC	CASSLSSRGGPYGYTF
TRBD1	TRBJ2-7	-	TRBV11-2	TGTGCCAGCTCTGGGGGACAGGGCTCCTACGAGCAGTACTTC	CASSGGQGSYEQYF
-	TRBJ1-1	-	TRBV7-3	TGTGCCAGCAGCTTAATGGGGGGCACTGAAGCTTTCTTT	CASSLMGGTEAFF
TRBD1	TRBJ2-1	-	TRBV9	TGTGCCAGCAGCGTAGAGGACAGGGGGTTCGAGCAGTTCTTC	CASSVEDRGFEQFF
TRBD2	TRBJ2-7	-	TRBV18	TGTGCCAGCTCACCAGGGCGGGGGAGCTACGAGCAGTACTTC	CASSPGRGSYEQYF
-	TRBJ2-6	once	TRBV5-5	TGTGCCAGCAGCTTGGTAATAGGGAAGGGCTCTGGGGCCAACGTCCTGACTTTC	CASSLVIGKGSGANVLTF
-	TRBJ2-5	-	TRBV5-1	TGCGCCAGCGGGGTTAAAGGCCAAGAGACCCAGTACTTC	CASGVKGQETQYF
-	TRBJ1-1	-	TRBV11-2	TGTGCCAGCAGCTTAGAAACCGTAACTGAAGCTTTCTTT	CASSLETVTEAFF
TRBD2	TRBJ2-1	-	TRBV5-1	TGCGCCAGCAGCTCGGGACTAGCGGGGGCGCTTAGCTCCTACAATGAGCAGTTCTTC	CASSSGLAGALSSYNEQFF
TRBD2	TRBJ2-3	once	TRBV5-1	TGCGCCAGCAGCTGGCGGGCTGGCGGGAGGGCCCAAGATACGCAGTATTTT	CASSWRAGGRAQDTQYF
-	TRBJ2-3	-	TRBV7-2	TGTGCCAGCAGCCGACCACAGATTCGACTGCCAAATACGCAGTATTTT	CASSRPQIRLPNTQYF
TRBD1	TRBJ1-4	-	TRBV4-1	TGCGCCAGCAGCCTGAGAAGTCAGGGGGAGGACACAACTAATGAAAAACTGTTTTTT	CASSLRSQGEDTTNEKLFF
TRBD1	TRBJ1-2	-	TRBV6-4	TGTGCCAGCACCCTTCGACAGGGGGGGAACTATGGCTACACCTTC	CASTLRQGGNYGYTF
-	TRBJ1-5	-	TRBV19	TGTGCCAGTAGTATATCGTATCAGCCCCAGCATTTT	CASSISYQPQHF
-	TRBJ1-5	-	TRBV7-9	TGTGCCAGCAGCTCAGGTACGAGGGGGGCACATAGCAATCAGCCCCAGCATTTT	CASSSGTRGAHSNQPQHF
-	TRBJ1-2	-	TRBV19	TGTGCCAGTAATTCGGGCCGGGGAAGCTATGGCTACACCTTC	CASNSGRGSYGYTF
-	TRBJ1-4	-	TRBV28	TGTGCCAGCAGTCTAATGGGAGGGGGATTTGAAAAACTGTTTTTT	CASSLMGGGFEKLFF
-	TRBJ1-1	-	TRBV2	TGTGCCAGCAGTGAAGTGGGGCGTGCTTTCTTT	CASSEVGRAFF
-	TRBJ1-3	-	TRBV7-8	TGTGCCAGCAGCTTAATATCAGGGCAGACAATACGCTCTGGAAACACCATATATTTT	CASSLISGQTIRSGNTIYF
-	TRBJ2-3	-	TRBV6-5	TGTGCCAGCTCTAAGACTAGGGGGTCAGATACGCAGTATTTT	CASSKTRGSDTQYF
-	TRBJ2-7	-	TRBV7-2	TGTGCCAGCAGCTTAGAGGGGGGGGTTTCCCCCTACGAGCAGTACTTC	CASSLEGGVSPYEQYF
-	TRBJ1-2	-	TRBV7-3	TGTGCCAGCAGCGCCGGACGGAGTGAAGGCTACACCTTC	CASSAGRSEGYTF
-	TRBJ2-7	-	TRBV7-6	TGTGCCAGCAGCTTTGGACAGTTTTACGAGCAGTACTTC	CASSFGQFYEQYF
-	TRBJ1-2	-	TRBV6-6	TGTGCCACCGGGGGGGGTAACTATGGCTACACCTTC	CATGGGNYGYTF
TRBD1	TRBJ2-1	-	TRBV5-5	TGTGCCAGCAGGGATGGTGCCGGGACAGGGGATAATGAGCAGTTCTTC	CASRDGAGTGDNEQFF
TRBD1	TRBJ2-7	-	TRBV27	TGTGCCAGCAGTTTATCCAGGGGGCAGTCCTACGAGCAGTACTTC	CASSLSRGQSYEQYF